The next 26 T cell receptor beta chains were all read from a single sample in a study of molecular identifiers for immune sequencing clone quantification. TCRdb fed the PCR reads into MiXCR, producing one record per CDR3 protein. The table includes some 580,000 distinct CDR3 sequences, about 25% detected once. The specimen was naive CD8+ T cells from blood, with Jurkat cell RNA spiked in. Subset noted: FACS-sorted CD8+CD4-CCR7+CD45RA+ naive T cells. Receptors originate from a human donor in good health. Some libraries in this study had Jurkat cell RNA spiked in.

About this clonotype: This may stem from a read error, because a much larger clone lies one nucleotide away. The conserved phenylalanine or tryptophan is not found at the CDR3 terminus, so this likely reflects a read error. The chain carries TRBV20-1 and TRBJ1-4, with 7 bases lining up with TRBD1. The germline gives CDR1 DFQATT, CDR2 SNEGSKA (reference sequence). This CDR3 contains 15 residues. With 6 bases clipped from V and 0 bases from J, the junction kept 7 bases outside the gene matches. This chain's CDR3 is CSAEAGTATNEKLFL. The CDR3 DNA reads TGCAGTGCCGAGGCCGGGACAGCAACTAATGAAAAACTGTTTCTT.

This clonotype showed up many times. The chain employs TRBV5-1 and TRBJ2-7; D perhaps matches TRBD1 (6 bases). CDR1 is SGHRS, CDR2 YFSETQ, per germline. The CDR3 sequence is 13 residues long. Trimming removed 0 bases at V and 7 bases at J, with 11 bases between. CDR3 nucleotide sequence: TGCGCCAGCAGCTTGGGGACAGCCGTTGAGCAGTACTTC. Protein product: CASSLGTAVEQYF.

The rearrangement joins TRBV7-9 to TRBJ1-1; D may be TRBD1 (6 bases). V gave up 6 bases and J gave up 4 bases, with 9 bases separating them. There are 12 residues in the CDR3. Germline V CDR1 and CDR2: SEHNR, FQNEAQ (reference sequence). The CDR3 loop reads CASRGGFTEAFF. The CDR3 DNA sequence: TGTGCCAGCAGAGGGGGGTTCACTGAAGCTTTCTTT.

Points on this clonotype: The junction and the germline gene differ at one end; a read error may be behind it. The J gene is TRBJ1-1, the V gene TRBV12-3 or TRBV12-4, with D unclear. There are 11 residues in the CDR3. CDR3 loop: CASSLAKEAFF. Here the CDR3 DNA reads TGTGCCAGCAGCTTAGCAAAAGAAGCTTTCTTT.

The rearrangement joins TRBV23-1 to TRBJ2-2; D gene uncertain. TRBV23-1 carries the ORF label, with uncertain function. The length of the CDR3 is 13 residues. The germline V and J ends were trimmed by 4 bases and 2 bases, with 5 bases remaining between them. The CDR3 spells CASSRSNTGELFF. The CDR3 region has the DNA TGCGCCAGCAGTCGTTCTAACACCGGGGAGCTGTTTTTT.

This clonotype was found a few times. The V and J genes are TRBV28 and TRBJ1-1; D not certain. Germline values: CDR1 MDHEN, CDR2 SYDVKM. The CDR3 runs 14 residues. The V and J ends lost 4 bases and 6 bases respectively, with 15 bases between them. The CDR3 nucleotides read TGTGCCAGCAGTTCCCGGGCGAAATGGCCTGAAGCTTTCTTT. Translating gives CASSSRAKWPEAFF. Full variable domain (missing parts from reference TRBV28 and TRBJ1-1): DVKVTQSSRYLVKRTGEKVFLECVQDMDHENMFWYRQDPGLGLRLIYFSYDVKMKEKGDIPEGYSVSREKKERFSLILESASTNQTSMYLCASSSRAKWPEAFFGQGTRLTVV.

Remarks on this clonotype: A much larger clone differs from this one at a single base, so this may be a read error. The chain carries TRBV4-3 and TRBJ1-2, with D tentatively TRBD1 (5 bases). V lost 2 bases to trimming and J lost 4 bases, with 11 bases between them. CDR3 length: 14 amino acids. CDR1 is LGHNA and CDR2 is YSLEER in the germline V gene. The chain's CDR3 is CASSQSDKAYGYTF. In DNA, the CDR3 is TGCGCCAGCAGCCAATCGGACAAGGCCTATGGCTACACCTTC.

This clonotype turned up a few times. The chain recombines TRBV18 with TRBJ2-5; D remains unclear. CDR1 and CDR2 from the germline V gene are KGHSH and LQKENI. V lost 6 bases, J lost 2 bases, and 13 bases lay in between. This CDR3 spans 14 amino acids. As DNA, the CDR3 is TGTGCCAGCTCCACCGCACCGACACAAGAGACCCAGTACTTC. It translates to CASSTAPTQETQYF.

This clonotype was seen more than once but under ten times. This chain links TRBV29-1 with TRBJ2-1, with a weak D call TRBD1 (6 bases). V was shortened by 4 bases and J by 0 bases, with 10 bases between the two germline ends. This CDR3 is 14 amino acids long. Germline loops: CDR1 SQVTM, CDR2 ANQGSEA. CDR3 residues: CSVGGLSSYNEQFF. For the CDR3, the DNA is TGCAGCGTTGGGGGGCTTAGCTCCTACAATGAGCAGTTCTTC.

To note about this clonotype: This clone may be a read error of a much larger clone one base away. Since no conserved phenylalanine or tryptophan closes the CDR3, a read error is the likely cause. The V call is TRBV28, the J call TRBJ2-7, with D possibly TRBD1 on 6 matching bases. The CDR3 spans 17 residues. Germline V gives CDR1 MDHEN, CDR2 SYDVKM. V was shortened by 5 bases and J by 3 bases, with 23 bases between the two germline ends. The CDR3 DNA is TGTGCCAGCAGTGTTGCCCTCGCCGGGACACAATACTACGAGCAGTACCTC. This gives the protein CASSVALAGTQYYEQYL.

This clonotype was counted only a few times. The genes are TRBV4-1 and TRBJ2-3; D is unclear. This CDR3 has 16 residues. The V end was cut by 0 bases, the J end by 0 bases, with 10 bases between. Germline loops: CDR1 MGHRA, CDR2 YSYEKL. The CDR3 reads CASSQDELSSTDTQYF. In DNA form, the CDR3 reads TGCGCCAGCAGCCAAGATGAACTGTCGAGCACAGATACGCAGTATTTT.

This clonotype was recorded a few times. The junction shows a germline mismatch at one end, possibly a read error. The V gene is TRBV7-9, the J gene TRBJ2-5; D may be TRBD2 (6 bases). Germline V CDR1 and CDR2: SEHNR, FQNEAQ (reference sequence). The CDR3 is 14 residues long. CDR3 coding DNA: TGTGCCGGCAGCGGAGGGGCGGCTGAAGAGACCCAGTACTTC. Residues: CAGSGGAAEETQYF. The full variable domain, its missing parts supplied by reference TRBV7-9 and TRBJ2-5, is DTGVSQNPRHKITKRGQNVTFRCDPISEHNRLYWYRQTLGQGPEFLTYFQNEAQLEKSRLLSDRFSAERPKGSFSTLEIQRTEQGDSAMYLCAGSGGAAEETQYFGPGTRLLVL.

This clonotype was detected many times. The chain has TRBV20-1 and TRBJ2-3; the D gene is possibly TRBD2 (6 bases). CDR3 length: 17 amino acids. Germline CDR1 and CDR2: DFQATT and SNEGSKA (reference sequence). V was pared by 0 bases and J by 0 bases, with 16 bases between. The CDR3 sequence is CSARDLETSASTDTQYF. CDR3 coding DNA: TGCAGTGCTAGAGATCTAGAGACTAGTGCTAGCACAGATACGCAGTATTTT.

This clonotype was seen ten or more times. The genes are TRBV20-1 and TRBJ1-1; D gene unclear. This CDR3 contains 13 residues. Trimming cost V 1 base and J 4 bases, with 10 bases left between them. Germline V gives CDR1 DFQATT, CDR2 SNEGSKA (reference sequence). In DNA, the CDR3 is TGCAGTGCTAGAGGTTTGTTGAGCACTGAAGCTTTCTTT. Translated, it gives CSARGLLSTEAFF.

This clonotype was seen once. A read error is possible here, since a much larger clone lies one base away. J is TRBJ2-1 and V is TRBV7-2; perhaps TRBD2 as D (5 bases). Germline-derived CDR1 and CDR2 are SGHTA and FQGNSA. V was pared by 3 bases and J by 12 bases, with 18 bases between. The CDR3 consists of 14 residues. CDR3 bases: TGTGCCAGCAGCTTCTCTGGAGGTCTCGGTGGGCAGTTCTTC. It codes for CASSFSGGLGGQFF.

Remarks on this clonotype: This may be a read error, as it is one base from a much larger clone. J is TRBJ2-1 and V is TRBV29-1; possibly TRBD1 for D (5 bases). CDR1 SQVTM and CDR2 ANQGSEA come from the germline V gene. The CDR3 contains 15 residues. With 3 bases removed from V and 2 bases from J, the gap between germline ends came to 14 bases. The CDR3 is CSVEGLYNAYNEQFF. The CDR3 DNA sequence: TGCAGCGTTGAGGGGCTATACAATGCCTACAATGAGCAGTTCTTC.

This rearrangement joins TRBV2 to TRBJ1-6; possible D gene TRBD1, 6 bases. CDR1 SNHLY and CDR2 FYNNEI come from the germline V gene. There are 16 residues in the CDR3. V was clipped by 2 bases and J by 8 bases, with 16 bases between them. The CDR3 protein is CASSESGVGFDSPLHF. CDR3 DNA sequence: TGTGCCAGCAGTGAATCAGGGGTGGGTTTTGATTCACCCCTCCACTTT.

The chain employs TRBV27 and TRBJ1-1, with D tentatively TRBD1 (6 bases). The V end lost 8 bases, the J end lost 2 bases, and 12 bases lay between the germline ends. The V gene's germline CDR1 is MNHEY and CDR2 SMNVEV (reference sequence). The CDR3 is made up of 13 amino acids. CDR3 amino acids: CASAWTVNTEAFF. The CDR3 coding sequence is TGTGCCAGCGCCTGGACAGTAAACACTGAAGCTTTCTTT.

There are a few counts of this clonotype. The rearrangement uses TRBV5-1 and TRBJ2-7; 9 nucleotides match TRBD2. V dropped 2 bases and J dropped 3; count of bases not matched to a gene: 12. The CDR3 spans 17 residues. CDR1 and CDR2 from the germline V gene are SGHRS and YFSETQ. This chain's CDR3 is CASSFTRRTSDGYEQYF. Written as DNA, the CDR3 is TGCGCCAGCAGCTTTACGAGAAGGACTAGCGATGGCTACGAGCAGTACTTC.

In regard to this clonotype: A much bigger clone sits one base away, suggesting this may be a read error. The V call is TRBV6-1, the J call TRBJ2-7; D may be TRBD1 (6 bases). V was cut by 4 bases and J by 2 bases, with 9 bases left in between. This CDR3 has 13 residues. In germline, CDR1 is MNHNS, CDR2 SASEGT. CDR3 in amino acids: CASSANRAYEQYF. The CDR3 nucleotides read TGTGCCAGCAGTGCTAACAGGGCCTACGAGCAGTACTTC.

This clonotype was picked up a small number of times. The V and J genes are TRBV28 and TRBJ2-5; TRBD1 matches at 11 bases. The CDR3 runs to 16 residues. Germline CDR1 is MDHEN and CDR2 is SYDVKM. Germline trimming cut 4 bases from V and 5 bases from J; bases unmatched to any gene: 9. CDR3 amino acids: CASSSWDRGSVETQYF. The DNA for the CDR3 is TGTGCCAGCAGTTCTTGGGACAGGGGGTCGGTGGAGACCCAGTACTTC. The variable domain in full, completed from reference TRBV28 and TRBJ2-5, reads DVKVTQSSRYLVKRTGEKVFLECVQDMDHENMFWYRQDPGLGLRLIYFSYDVKMKEKGDIPEGYSVSREKKERFSLILESASTNQTSMYLCASSSWDRGSVETQYFGPGTRLLVL.

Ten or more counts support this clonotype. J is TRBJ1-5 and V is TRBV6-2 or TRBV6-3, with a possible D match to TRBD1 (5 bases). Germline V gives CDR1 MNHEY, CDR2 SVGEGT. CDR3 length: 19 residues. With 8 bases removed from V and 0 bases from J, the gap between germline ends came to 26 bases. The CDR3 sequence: CASSYGLRRTYDSNQPQHF. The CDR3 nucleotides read TGTGCCAGCTCATACGGGCTTCGACGGACATACGATAGCAATCAGCCCCAGCATTTT.

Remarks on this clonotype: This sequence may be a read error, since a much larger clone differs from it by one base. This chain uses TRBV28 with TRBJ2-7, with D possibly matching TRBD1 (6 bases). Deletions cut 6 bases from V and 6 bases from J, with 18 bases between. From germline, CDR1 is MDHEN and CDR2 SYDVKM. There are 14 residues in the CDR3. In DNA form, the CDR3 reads TGTGCCAGCAGACCGTGGACAGCGTGGGGCGAGCAGTACTTC. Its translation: CASRPWTAWGEQYF.

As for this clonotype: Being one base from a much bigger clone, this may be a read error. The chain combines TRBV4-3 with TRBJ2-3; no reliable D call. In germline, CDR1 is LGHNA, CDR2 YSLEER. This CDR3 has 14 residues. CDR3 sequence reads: CASSQGDPTDTLYF. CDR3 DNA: TGCGCCAGCAGCCAAGGGGATCCCACAGATACGCTGTATTTT.

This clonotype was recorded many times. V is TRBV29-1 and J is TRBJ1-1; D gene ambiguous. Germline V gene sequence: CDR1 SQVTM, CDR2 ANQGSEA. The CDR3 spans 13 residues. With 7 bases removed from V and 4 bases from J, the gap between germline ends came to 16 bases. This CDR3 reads CSAIPHDVTEAFF. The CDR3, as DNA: TGCAGCGCCATACCCCATGACGTCACTGAAGCTTTCTTT.

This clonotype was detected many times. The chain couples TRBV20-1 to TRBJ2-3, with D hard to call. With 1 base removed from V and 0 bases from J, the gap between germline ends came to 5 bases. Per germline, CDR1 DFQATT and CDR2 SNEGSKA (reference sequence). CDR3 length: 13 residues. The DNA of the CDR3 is TGCAGTGCTAGAGGGGCCAGCACAGATACGCAGTATTTT. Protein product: CSARGASTDTQYF.